The source of this T cell receptor (beta chain) is a study of CD8 T cells in Susac syndrome. When the RNA was reverse transcribed, random hexamers were used with an input of roughly 0.45 to 1 ug. TCRdb recomputed calls from the immunoSEQ multiplex PCR reads with MiXCR, one row per CDR3 protein. The sample lists about 180,000 distinct CDR3 sequences, just under 95% occurring once. The sequence was obtained from a human donor with Susac syndrome. Sequenced sample: CD4+ T cells from PBMCs.

CDR3 nucleotide sequence: TGCAGCGCCCCCACCCAAGACAGGGGGCAGTTTGATGGCTACACCTTC. Protein: CSAPTQDRGQFDGYTF. V is TRBV29-1 and J is TRBJ1-2; 10 bases align to TRBD1. Looked up from germline, CDR1 is SQVTM and CDR2 is ANQGSEA. This CDR3 spans 16 amino acids. The ends lost 7 bases at V and 6 bases at J; junction bases unmatched: 17.